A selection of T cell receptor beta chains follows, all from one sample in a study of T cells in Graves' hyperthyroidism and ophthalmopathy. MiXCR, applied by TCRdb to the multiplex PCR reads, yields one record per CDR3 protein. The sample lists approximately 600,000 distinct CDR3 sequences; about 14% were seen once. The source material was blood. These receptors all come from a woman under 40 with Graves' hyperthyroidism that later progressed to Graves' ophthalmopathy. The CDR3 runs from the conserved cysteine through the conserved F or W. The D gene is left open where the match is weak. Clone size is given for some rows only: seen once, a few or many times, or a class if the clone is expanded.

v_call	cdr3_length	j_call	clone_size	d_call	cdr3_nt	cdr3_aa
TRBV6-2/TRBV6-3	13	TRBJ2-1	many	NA	TGTGCCAGCAGCGCTACAACCTGGAATGAGCAGTTCTTC	CASSATTWNEQFF
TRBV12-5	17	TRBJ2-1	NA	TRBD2	TGTGCTAGTGGTTTGGGATCATCTAGCGGGGGCTACAATGAGCAGTTCTTC	CASGLGSSSGGYNEQFF
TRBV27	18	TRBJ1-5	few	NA	TGTGCCAGCAGGCTATCCGGGACACCTCCTTATAGCAATCAGCCCCAGCATTTT	CASRLSGTPPYSNQPQHF
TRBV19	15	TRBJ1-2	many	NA	TGTGCCAGTAGCCCCGGCCCCAGGCCCAACTATGGCTACACCTTC	CASSPGPRPNYGYTF
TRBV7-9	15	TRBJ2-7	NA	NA	TGTGCCAGCACCAAACCGCAGGGTAAGGTAGGCGAGCAGTACTTC	CASTKPQGKVGEQYF
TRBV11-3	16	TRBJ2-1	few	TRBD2	TGTGCCAGCAGCCCTACTAGCGGGAGCGTCTACAATGAGCAGTTCTTC	CASSPTSGSVYNEQFF
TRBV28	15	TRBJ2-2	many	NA	TGTGCCAGCCGGCCCGTCCCTACGAACACCGGGGAGCTGTTTTTT	CASRPVPTNTGELFF
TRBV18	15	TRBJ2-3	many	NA	TGTGCCAGCTCACCACCCACACCTAGCACAGATACGCAGTATTTT	CASSPPTPSTDTQYF
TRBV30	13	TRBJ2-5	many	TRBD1	TGTGCCTTTGACAGGGGAGGAGGCGAGACCCAGTACTTC	CAFDRGGGETQYF
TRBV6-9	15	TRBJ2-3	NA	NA	TGTGCCAGCAGTTACGAGGCTATAAGCACAGATACGCAGTATTTT	CASSYEAISTDTQYF
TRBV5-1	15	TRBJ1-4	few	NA	TGCGCCAGCAGCTTGGCCATGGGTAGGGAGGAAAAACTGTTTTTT	CASSLAMGREEKLFF
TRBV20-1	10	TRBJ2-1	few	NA	TGCAGTGCGGAGTTGGGTGAGCAGTTCTTC	CSAELGEQFF
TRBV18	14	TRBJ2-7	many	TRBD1	TGTGCCAGCTCACCAGGGGACAGGGTGCGCGAGCAGTACTTC	CASSPGDRVREQYF
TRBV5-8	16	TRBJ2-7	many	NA	TGTGCCAGCAGCCCTACGGGGCCGATGAGCTCCTACGAGCAGTACTTC	CASSPTGPMSSYEQYF
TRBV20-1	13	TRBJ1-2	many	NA	TGCAGTGCTAGAGTGAGGGAAAACTATGGCTACACCTTC	CSARVRENYGYTF
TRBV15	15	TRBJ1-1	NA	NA	TGTGCCACCAGCAGCCTCCCGGACAAACTCACTGAAGCTTTCTTT	CATSSLPDKLTEAFF
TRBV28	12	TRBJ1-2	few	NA	TGTGCCAGCAGTCGAGGAGAACGGGGCTACACCTTC	CASSRGERGYTF
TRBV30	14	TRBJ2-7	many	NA	TGTGCCTGGAGTGCAGGTCTAGGAACCTACGAGCAGTACTTC	CAWSAGLGTYEQYF
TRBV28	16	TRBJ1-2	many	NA	TGTGCCAGCAGTCCACCCCCGGGGGAACCCTTCTATGGCTACACCTTC	CASSPPPGEPFYGYTF
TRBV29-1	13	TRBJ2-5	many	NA	TGCAGCATCCAAGGGGCCCACCGAGAGACCCAGTACTTC	CSIQGAHRETQYF
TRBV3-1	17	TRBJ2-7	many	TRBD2	TGTGCCAGCAGCCAAGATCCGGGACTAGCGGGGTCCTACGAGCAGTACTTC	CASSQDPGLAGSYEQYF
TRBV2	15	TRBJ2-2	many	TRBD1	TGTGCCAGCCGACCTATCGGGACAGGCGTAGGGGAGCTGTTTTTT	CASRPIGTGVGELFF
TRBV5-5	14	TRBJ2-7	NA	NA	TGTGCCAGCAGCTCGCCCACGAACACCTACGAGCAGTACTTC	CASSSPTNTYEQYF
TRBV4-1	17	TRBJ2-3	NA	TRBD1	TGCGCCAGCAGCCAAGTTCTGGGACAGCGCCGCACAGATACGCAGTATTTT	CASSQVLGQRRTDTQYF
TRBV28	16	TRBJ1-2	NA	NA	TGTGCCAGCAGTTCTATCCTTGGACGTACTAACTGTGGCTACACCTTC	CASSSILGRTNCGYTF
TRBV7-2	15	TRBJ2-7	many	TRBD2	TGTGCCAGCAGCGTAGGGGCGGGAGGGGCCTACGAGCAGTACTTC	CASSVGAGGAYEQYF
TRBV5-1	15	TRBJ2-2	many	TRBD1	TGCGCCAGCAGACAACAGGGGGCGAGCACCGGGGAGCTGTTTTTT	CASRQQGASTGELFF
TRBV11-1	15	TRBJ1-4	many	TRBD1	TGTGCCAGCAGCGCCGCGCGGACAGGGACTCGGAAACTGTTTTTT	CASSAARTGTRKLFF
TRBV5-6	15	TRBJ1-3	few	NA	TGTGCCAGCAGCTTACCCAGGGGATCTGGAAACACCATATATTTT	CASSLPRGSGNTIYF
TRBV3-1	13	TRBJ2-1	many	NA	TGTGCCAGCAGCCCAGAGAGGTACAATGAGCAGTTCTTC	CASSPERYNEQFF
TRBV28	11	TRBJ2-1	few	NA	TGTGCCAGCAGCCTCCCGAGTGAGCAGTTCTTC	CASSLPSEQFF
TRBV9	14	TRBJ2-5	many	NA	TGTGCCAGCAGCGTAGAGGGACGGGAAGAGACCCAGTACTTC	CASSVEGREETQYF